The subject of this entry is one T cell receptor (beta chain). Its antigen is not identified. This record belongs to a study of Ad26.COV2.S vaccination and SARS-CoV-2 variants. Regarding the study as a whole: Reported findings describe substantial breadth in spike-specific CD8+ and CD4+ T cell responses following vaccination.

The treatment was: approximately 18 received Ad26.COV2.S at low or high dose, single or two shots; 5 received placebo; per-sample allocation not given. Samples were taken on day 63 after the first vaccine or placebo injection. This CDR3 is 15 amino acids long. Germline CDR1 reads SNHLY; CDR2 reads FYNNEI. Trimming pared 6 bases from V and 1 base from J, leaving 14 bases between. Sequencing was performed with immunoSEQ multiplex PCR; in TCRdb, only in-frame clones are kept and a portion is missing. The sample lists roughly 450,000 clones, roughly 90% occurring once. The chain carries TRBV2 and TRBJ2-3, with a weak D call TRBD2 (6 bases). Sequenced material: peripheral blood, taken in a trial of Ad26.COV2.S vaccine versus placebo. The source is a person aged 18-60 years who received the Ad26.COV2.S COVID-19 vaccine or a placebo. CDR3 amino acids: CASSQEGAGTDTQYF. CDR3 DNA: TGTGCCAGCAGCCAGGAGGGCGCCGGCACAGATACGCAGTATTTT. The whole variable domain, remainder taken from reference TRBV2 and TRBJ2-3, is EPEVTQTPSHQVTQMGQEVILRCVPISNHLYFYWYRQILGQKVEFLVSFYNNEISEKSEIFDDQFSVERPDGSNFTLKIRSTKLEDSAMYFCASSQEGAGTDTQYFGPGTRLTVL.